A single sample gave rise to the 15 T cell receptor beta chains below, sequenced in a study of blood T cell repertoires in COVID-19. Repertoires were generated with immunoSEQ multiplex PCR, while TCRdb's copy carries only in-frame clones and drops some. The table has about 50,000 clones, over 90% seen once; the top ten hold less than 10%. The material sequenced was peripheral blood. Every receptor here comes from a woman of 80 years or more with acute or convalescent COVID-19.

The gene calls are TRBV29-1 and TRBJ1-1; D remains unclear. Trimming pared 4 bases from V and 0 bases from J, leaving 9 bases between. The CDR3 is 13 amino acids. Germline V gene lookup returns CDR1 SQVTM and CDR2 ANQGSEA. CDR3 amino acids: CSVVEQLNTEAFF. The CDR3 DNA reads TGCAGCGTTGTGGAACAGCTGAACACTGAAGCTTTCTTT.

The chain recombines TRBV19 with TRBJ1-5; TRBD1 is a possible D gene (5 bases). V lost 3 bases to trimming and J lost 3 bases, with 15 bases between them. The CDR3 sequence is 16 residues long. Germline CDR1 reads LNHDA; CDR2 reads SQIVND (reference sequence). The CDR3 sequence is CASSMPPGVVNQPQHF. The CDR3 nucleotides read TGTGCCAGTAGTATGCCCCCGGGGGTTGTCAATCAGCCCCAGCATTTT.

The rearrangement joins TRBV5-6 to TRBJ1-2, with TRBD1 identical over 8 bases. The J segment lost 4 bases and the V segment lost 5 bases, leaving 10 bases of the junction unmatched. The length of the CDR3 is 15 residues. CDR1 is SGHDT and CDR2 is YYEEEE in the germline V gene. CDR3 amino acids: CASRYAGQGAYGYTF. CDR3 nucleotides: TGTGCCAGCAGATATGCCGGACAGGGCGCCTATGGCTACACCTTC.

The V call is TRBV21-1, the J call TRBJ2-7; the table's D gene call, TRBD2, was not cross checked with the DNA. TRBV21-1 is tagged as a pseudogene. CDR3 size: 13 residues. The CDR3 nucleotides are TGTGCCAGCAGCAAAGTGGGAGAGGCCGAGCAGTACTTC. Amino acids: CASSKVGEAEQYF.

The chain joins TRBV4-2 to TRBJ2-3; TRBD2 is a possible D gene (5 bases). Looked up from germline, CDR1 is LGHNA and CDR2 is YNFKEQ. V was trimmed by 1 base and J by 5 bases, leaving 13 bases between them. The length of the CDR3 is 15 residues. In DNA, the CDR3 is TGTGCCAGCAGCCAAGTGCGGCGGGTAGGAGATACGCAGTATTTT. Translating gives CASSQVRRVGDTQYF.

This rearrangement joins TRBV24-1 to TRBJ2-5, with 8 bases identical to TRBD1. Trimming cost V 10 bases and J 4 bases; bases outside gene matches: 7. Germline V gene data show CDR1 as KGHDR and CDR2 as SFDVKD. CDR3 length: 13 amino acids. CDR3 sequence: CATDRGLGETQYF. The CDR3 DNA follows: TGTGCCACTGACAGGGGATTGGGAGAGACCCAGTACTTC.

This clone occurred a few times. CDR3 amino acids: CASSGVVGSGNSYEQYF. Here the CDR3 DNA reads TGTGCCAGCAGTGGGGTGGTGGGTAGCGGGAATTCCTACGAGCAGTACTTC. V gene TRBV28 combines with J gene TRBJ2-7; TRBD2 agrees at 8 bases. The CDR3 is 17 residues long. The germline V gene has CDR1 MDHEN and CDR2 SYDVKM. With 5 bases clipped from V and 1 base from J, the junction kept 13 bases outside the gene matches.

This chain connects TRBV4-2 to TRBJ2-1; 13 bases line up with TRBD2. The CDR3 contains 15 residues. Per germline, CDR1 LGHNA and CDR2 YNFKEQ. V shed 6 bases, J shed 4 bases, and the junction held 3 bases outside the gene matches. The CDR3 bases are TGTGCCAGCAGGGGGGGACTAGCGGGATACAATGAGCAGTTCTTC. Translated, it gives CASRGGLAGYNEQFF.

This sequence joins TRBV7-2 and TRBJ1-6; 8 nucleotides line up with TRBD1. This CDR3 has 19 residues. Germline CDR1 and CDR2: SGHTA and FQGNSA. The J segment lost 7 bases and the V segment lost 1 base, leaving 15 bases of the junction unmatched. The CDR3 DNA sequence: TGTGCCAGCAGCTTAGTGTTTAGGGACAGGCATACGGACAATTCACCCCTCCACTTT. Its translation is CASSLVFRDRHTDNSPLHF.

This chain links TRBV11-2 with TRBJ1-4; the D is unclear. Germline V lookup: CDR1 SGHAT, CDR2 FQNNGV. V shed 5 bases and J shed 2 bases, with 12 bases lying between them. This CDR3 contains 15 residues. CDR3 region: CASSQGSGTNEKLFF. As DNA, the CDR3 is TGTGCCAGCAGCCAAGGTTCGGGGACTAATGAAAAACTGTTTTTT. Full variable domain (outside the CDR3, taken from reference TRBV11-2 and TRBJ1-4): EAGVAQSPRYKIIEKRQSVAFWCNPISGHATLYWYQQILGQGPKLLIQFQNNGVVDDSQLPKDRFSAERLKGVDSTLKIQPAKLEDSAVYLCASSQGSGTNEKLFFGSGTQLSVL.

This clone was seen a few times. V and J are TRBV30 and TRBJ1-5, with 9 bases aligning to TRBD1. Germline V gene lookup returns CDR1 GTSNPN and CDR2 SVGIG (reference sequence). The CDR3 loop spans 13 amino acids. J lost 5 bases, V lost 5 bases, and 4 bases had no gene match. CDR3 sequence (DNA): TGTGCCTGGCGGGACAGGGACGATCAGCCCCAGCATTTT. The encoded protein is CAWRDRDDQPQHF.

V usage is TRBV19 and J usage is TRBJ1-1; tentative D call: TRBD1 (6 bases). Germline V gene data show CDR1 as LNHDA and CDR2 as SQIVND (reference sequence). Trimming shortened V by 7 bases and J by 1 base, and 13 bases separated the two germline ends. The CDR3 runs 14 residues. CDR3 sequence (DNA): TGTGCCAGTATTGGGGGCCGCGGGAACACTGAAGCTTTCTTT. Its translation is CASIGGRGNTEAFF.

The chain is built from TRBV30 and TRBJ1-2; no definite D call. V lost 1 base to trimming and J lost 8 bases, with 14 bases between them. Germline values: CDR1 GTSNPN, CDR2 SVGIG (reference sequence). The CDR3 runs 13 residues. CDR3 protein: CAWSARAPAGYTF. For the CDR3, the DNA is TGTGCCTGGAGTGCGAGGGCTCCGGCGGGCTACACCTTC.

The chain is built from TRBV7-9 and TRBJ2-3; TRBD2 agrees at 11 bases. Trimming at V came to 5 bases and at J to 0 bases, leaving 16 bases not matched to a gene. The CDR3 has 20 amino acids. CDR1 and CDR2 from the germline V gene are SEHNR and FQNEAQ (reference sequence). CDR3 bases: TGTGCCAGCAGCATGCGACTAGCGGGACCCTATCGGCTGAGCACAGATACGCAGTATTTT. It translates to CASSMRLAGPYRLSTDTQYF. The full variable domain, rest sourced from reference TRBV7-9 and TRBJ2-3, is DTGVSQNPRHKITKRGQNVTFRCDPISEHNRLYWYRQTLGQGPEFLTYFQNEAQLEKSRLLSDRFSAERPKGSFSTLEIQRTEQGDSAMYLCASSMRLAGPYRLSTDTQYFGPGTRLTVL.

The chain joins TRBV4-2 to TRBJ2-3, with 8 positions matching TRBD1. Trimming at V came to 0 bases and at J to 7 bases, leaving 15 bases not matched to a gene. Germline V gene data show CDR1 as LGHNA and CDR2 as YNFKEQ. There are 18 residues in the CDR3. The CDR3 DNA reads TGTGCCAGCAGCCAAGAGATGGTTGCGACAGGGGAGAAAAATACGCAGTATTTT. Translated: CASSQEMVATGEKNTQYF.